The rows below give T cell receptor beta chains drawn from one sample of a study of cytomegalovirus exposure and HLA in healthy donors. The assay was immunoSEQ multiplex PCR, and TCRdb's table has in-frame clones only and misses some. This sample has some 170,000 clones, with less than 85% found just once. Input material: PBMCs. The receptors were sampled from a man in his 60s in good health and CMV-seronegative. The CDR3 runs from the conserved cysteine through the conserved F or W. Fields, in order: J gene, V gene, D gene, clone size, CDR3 protein, CDR3 DNA. The D gene is left open where the match is weak. A row's size may be missing; if present it is once, few, many or a size class.

j_call: TRBJ2-2; v_call: TRBV6-1; d_call: .; clone_size: few; cdr3_aa: CASSEAGGEAGELFF; cdr3_nt: TGTGCCAGCAGTGAAGCAGGGGGTGAGGCCGGGGAGCTGTTTTTT
j_call: TRBJ2-3; v_call: TRBV5-1; d_call: .; clone_size: once; cdr3_aa: CASSLERVGVDTQYF; cdr3_nt: TGCGCCAGCAGTCTCGAGCGGGTAGGAGTAGATACGCAGTATTTT
j_call: TRBJ2-4; v_call: TRBV5-1; d_call: .; clone_size: .; cdr3_aa: CASSLDQGRYIQYF; cdr3_nt: TGCGCCAGCAGCTTGGATCAGGGGCGATACATTCAGTACTTC
j_call: TRBJ2-3; v_call: TRBV11-3; d_call: .; clone_size: .; cdr3_aa: CASSPLPRGTQYF; cdr3_nt: TGTGCCAGCAGCCCCCTTCCCCGGGGTACGCAGTATTTT
j_call: TRBJ2-7; v_call: TRBV7-2; d_call: .; clone_size: .; cdr3_aa: CASSFARLVGVQYF; cdr3_nt: TGTGCCAGCAGCTTCGCCCGACTAGTGGGTGTGCAGTACTTC
j_call: TRBJ2-1; v_call: TRBV6-6; d_call: TRBD2; clone_size: .; cdr3_aa: CASSSRTSGSLGEQFF; cdr3_nt: TGTGCCAGCAGTTCACGGACTAGCGGGAGTTTGGGTGAGCAGTTCTTC
j_call: TRBJ2-3; v_call: TRBV7-2; d_call: TRBD2; clone_size: .; cdr3_aa: CASSLVVSGGATDTQYF; cdr3_nt: TGTGCCAGCAGCTTAGTCGTTAGCGGGGGGGCCACAGATACGCAGTATTTT
j_call: TRBJ2-1; v_call: TRBV19; d_call: .; clone_size: .; cdr3_aa: CASSLAASISYNEQFF; cdr3_nt: TGTGCCAGTAGCCTGGCAGCGTCAATCTCCTACAATGAGCAGTTCTTC
j_call: TRBJ2-1; v_call: TRBV6-1; d_call: .; clone_size: .; cdr3_aa: CALGGMANHEQFF; cdr3_nt: TGTGCCTTGGGGGGAATGGCCAATCATGAGCAGTTCTTC
j_call: TRBJ2-7; v_call: TRBV19; d_call: TRBD1; clone_size: .; cdr3_aa: CASSIRRTGSYEQYF; cdr3_nt: TGTGCCAGTAGTATAAGGAGGACAGGATCCTACGAGCAGTACTTC
j_call: TRBJ2-7; v_call: TRBV5-1; d_call: TRBD1; clone_size: .; cdr3_aa: CASSLGDRATGQYF; cdr3_nt: TGCGCCAGCAGCCTGGGGGACAGGGCTACAGGGCAGTACTTC
j_call: TRBJ1-1; v_call: TRBV5-1; d_call: .; clone_size: .; cdr3_aa: CASSGSRGMNTEAFF; cdr3_nt: TGCGCCAGCAGCGGCAGTCGAGGCATGAACACTGAAGCTTTCTTT
j_call: TRBJ2-7; v_call: TRBV7-2; d_call: .; clone_size: .; cdr3_aa: CASSLGVPGEQYF; cdr3_nt: TGTGCCAGCAGCTTAGGGGTGCCGGGAGAGCAGTACTTC
j_call: TRBJ1-4; v_call: TRBV9; d_call: .; clone_size: .; cdr3_aa: CASSVRPQVDEKLFF; cdr3_nt: TGTGCCAGCAGCGTACGTCCGCAGGTCGATGAAAAACTGTTTTTT
j_call: TRBJ2-3; v_call: TRBV9; d_call: TRBD2; clone_size: .; cdr3_aa: CASSALLAGGSTDTQYF; cdr3_nt: TGTGCCAGTAGCGCATTACTAGCGGGGGGAAGCACAGATACGCAGTATTTT
j_call: TRBJ2-5; v_call: TRBV6-5; d_call: .; clone_size: .; cdr3_aa: CASSRMARGQETQYF; cdr3_nt: TGTGCCAGCAGTCGCATGGCTCGCGGGCAAGAGACCCAGTACTTC
j_call: TRBJ2-3; v_call: TRBV18; d_call: .; clone_size: .; cdr3_aa: CASSAGTRTDTQYF; cdr3_nt: TGTGCCAGCTCGGCCGGGACTCGCACAGATACGCAGTATTTT
j_call: TRBJ1-3; v_call: TRBV30; d_call: .; clone_size: .; cdr3_aa: CAWSVQNTIYF; cdr3_nt: TGTGCCTGGAGTGTTCAAAACACCATATATTTT
j_call: TRBJ2-1; v_call: TRBV29-1; d_call: TRBD1; clone_size: .; cdr3_aa: CSVQGQGNEQFF; cdr3_nt: TGCAGCGTACAGGGACAGGGGAATGAGCAGTTCTTC
j_call: TRBJ2-4; v_call: TRBV4-3; d_call: .; clone_size: .; cdr3_aa: CASSQDGGALNIQYF; cdr3_nt: TGCGCCAGCAGCCAAGATGGGGGGGCTTTGAACATTCAGTACTTC
j_call: TRBJ2-2; v_call: TRBV14; d_call: .; clone_size: .; cdr3_aa: CASSHILGAHTGELFF; cdr3_nt: TGTGCCAGCAGCCATATCCTGGGGGCGCACACCGGGGAGCTGTTTTTT
j_call: TRBJ2-5; v_call: TRBV2; d_call: .; clone_size: .; cdr3_aa: CASSGASWETQYF; cdr3_nt: TGTGCCAGCAGTGGGGCTAGCTGGGAGACCCAGTACTTC
j_call: TRBJ1-2; v_call: TRBV29-1; d_call: .; clone_size: .; cdr3_aa: CSVPGGFGGYTF; cdr3_nt: TGCAGCGTTCCGGGGGGATTTGGGGGCTACACCTTC
j_call: TRBJ2-3; v_call: TRBV5-1; d_call: TRBD1; clone_size: .; cdr3_aa: CASRTGGADTQYF; cdr3_nt: TGCGCCAGCAGAACAGGGGGCGCAGATACGCAGTATTTT
j_call: TRBJ2-3; v_call: TRBV7-9; d_call: TRBD2; clone_size: .; cdr3_aa: CASSPPGLAGGDTQYF; cdr3_nt: TGTGCCAGCAGCCCCCCCGGACTAGCGGGAGGAGATACGCAGTATTTT
j_call: TRBJ2-6; v_call: TRBV4-3; d_call: .; clone_size: .; cdr3_aa: CASSPGEGSGANVLTF; cdr3_nt: TGCGCCAGCAGCCCCGGTGAGGGTTCCGGGGCCAACGTCCTGACTTTC
j_call: TRBJ2-4; v_call: TRBV19; d_call: .; clone_size: .; cdr3_aa: CASSIDSSSKNIQYF; cdr3_nt: TGTGCCAGTAGTATAGACAGTTCCAGCAAAAACATTCAGTACTTC
j_call: TRBJ1-1; v_call: TRBV10-3; d_call: TRBD1; clone_size: .; cdr3_aa: CAIRRDRAGTEAFF; cdr3_nt: TGTGCCATCAGACGGGACAGGGCGGGCACTGAAGCTTTCTTT
j_call: TRBJ2-2; v_call: TRBV4-2; d_call: .; clone_size: .; cdr3_aa: CASSQDGGRGPGELFF; cdr3_nt: TGTGCCAGCAGCCAAGATGGGGGCAGGGGACCCGGGGAGCTGTTTTTT
j_call: TRBJ1-2; v_call: TRBV5-1; d_call: .; clone_size: .; cdr3_aa: CASSSLPDIQGGYTF; cdr3_nt: TGCGCCAGCAGCTCCCTACCAGACATCCAGGGGGGCTACACCTTC
j_call: TRBJ2-3; v_call: TRBV25-1; d_call: .; clone_size: .; cdr3_aa: CASSEYMLGTDTQYF; cdr3_nt: TGTGCCAGCAGTGAGTATATGCTAGGCACAGATACGCAGTATTTT
j_call: TRBJ1-1; v_call: TRBV6-5; d_call: TRBD1; clone_size: .; cdr3_aa: CASSYSVRTGIIAFF; cdr3_nt: TGTGCCAGCAGTTACTCTGTGAGGACAGGGATAATCGCTTTCTTT
j_call: TRBJ2-1; v_call: TRBV28; d_call: .; clone_size: .; cdr3_aa: CASRQGGGSYNEQFF; cdr3_nt: TGTGCCAGCAGACAGGGTGGGGGCTCCTACAATGAGCAGTTCTTC
j_call: TRBJ2-4; v_call: TRBV11-2; d_call: .; clone_size: .; cdr3_aa: CASSLAVPQNIQYF; cdr3_nt: TGTGCCAGCAGCTTAGCGGTTCCCCAAAACATTCAGTACTTC
j_call: TRBJ2-5; v_call: TRBV11-3; d_call: .; clone_size: .; cdr3_aa: CASSTGTGETQYF; cdr3_nt: TGTGCCAGCAGTACAGGGACGGGAGAGACCCAGTACTTC
j_call: TRBJ1-3; v_call: TRBV15; d_call: TRBD1; clone_size: .; cdr3_aa: CATSRPTGTAVSGNTIYF; cdr3_nt: TGTGCCACCAGCAGACCTACCGGGACAGCAGTCTCTGGAAACACCATATATTTT
j_call: TRBJ2-2; v_call: TRBV11-2; d_call: .; clone_size: once; cdr3_aa: CASSLLGSSVGELFF; cdr3_nt: TGTGCCAGCAGCTTACTTGGGAGTAGCGTCGGGGAGCTGTTTTTT
j_call: TRBJ1-6; v_call: TRBV4-2; d_call: TRBD1; clone_size: .; cdr3_aa: CASSQESAGGLNSPLHF; cdr3_nt: TGTGCCAGCAGCCAAGAATCGGCAGGGGGCCTAAATTCACCCCTCCACTTT
j_call: TRBJ2-3; v_call: TRBV5-1; d_call: .; clone_size: .; cdr3_aa: CASSPGLQTSTDTQYF; cdr3_nt: TGCGCCAGCAGCCCGGGATTGCAGACTAGCACAGATACGCAGTATTTT
j_call: TRBJ2-7; v_call: TRBV6-6; d_call: .; clone_size: .; cdr3_aa: CASTPTGASYEQYF; cdr3_nt: TGTGCCAGCACACCGACCGGAGCCTCCTACGAGCAGTACTTC
j_call: TRBJ1-6; v_call: TRBV15; d_call: TRBD1; clone_size: .; cdr3_aa: CATSQDRANSPLHF; cdr3_nt: TGTGCCACCAGCCAGGACAGGGCAAATTCACCCCTCCACTTT
j_call: TRBJ2-1; v_call: TRBV20-1; d_call: TRBD2; clone_size: .; cdr3_aa: CSAGSGTRNFF; cdr3_nt: TGCAGTGCAGGCAGCGGGACTAGGAATTTCTTC
j_call: TRBJ2-3; v_call: TRBV5-1; d_call: TRBD2; clone_size: .; cdr3_aa: CASSRGTSGYTDTQYF; cdr3_nt: TGCGCCAGCAGCCGGGGGACTAGCGGGTACACAGATACGCAGTATTTT
j_call: TRBJ2-7; v_call: TRBV19; d_call: TRBD2; clone_size: few; cdr3_aa: CASSIGGTSGRYEQYF; cdr3_nt: TGTGCCAGTAGTATAGGGGGGACTAGCGGACGCTACGAGCAGTACTTC
j_call: TRBJ1-5; v_call: TRBV4-3; d_call: TRBD1; clone_size: .; cdr3_aa: CASSQDRQGGQPQHF; cdr3_nt: TGCGCCAGCAGCCAAGACCGACAGGGCGGTCAGCCCCAGCATTTT
j_call: TRBJ2-1; v_call: TRBV5-1; d_call: TRBD2; clone_size: .; cdr3_aa: CASSLGTSGGSYNEQFF; cdr3_nt: TGCGCCAGCAGCTTGGGGACTAGCGGGGGTTCCTACAATGAGCAGTTCTTC
j_call: TRBJ2-2; v_call: TRBV6-1; d_call: TRBD2; clone_size: .; cdr3_aa: CASSSGGPGGELFF; cdr3_nt: TGTGCCAGCAGTTCGGGGGGGCCGGGCGGGGAGCTGTTTTTT
j_call: TRBJ2-7; v_call: TRBV7-3; d_call: TRBD1; clone_size: .; cdr3_aa: CASSLSGTDSYEQYF; cdr3_nt: TGTGCCAGCAGCTTATCCGGGACAGACTCCTACGAGCAGTACTTC
j_call: TRBJ2-5; v_call: TRBV6-6; d_call: .; clone_size: few; cdr3_aa: CASSYPQETQYF; cdr3_nt: TGTGCCAGCAGTTACCCACAAGAGACCCAGTACTTC
j_call: TRBJ1-4; v_call: TRBV7-3; d_call: .; clone_size: .; cdr3_aa: CASSAGVATNEKLFF; cdr3_nt: TGTGCCAGCAGCGCAGGGGTCGCAACTAATGAAAAACTGTTTTTT
j_call: TRBJ1-5; v_call: TRBV29-1; d_call: TRBD1; clone_size: .; cdr3_aa: CSVIQGGDNQPQHF; cdr3_nt: TGCAGCGTGATACAGGGGGGTGACAATCAGCCCCAGCATTTT
j_call: TRBJ2-1; v_call: TRBV19; d_call: TRBD2; clone_size: .; cdr3_aa: CASSKQTSGREEQFF; cdr3_nt: TGTGCCAGTAGCAAACAGACTAGCGGGAGGGAAGAGCAGTTCTTC
j_call: TRBJ1-5; v_call: TRBV19; d_call: .; clone_size: once; cdr3_aa: CASRKVERGNQPQHF; cdr3_nt: TGTGCCAGTAGAAAGGTAGAGAGGGGCAATCAGCCCCAGCATTTT
j_call: TRBJ2-1; v_call: TRBV27; d_call: TRBD2; clone_size: once; cdr3_aa: CASSPPSGRARNEQFF; cdr3_nt: TGTGCCAGCAGTCCCCCTTCGGGGAGGGCCAGGAATGAGCAGTTCTTC
j_call: TRBJ1-1; v_call: TRBV7-2; d_call: TRBD1; clone_size: .; cdr3_aa: CASSKEPQTGSGEAFF; cdr3_nt: TGTGCCAGCAGCAAAGAGCCACAGACAGGGTCGGGTGAAGCTTTCTTT
j_call: TRBJ2-7; v_call: TRBV5-1; d_call: TRBD2; clone_size: .; cdr3_aa: CASSLGGTSGRAGEQYF; cdr3_nt: TGCGCCAGCAGCTTGGGGGGAACTAGCGGGAGGGCCGGGGAGCAGTACTTC
j_call: TRBJ2-3; v_call: TRBV27; d_call: .; clone_size: .; cdr3_aa: CASSPLTRSPSTDTQYF; cdr3_nt: TGTGCCAGCTCCCCCCTAACTAGATCTCCCAGCACAGATACGCAGTATTTT
j_call: TRBJ1-5; v_call: TRBV28; d_call: TRBD1; clone_size: .; cdr3_aa: CASSRTGILSQPQHF; cdr3_nt: TGTGCCAGCAGTCGGACAGGGATACTTAGTCAGCCCCAGCATTTT
j_call: TRBJ2-3; v_call: TRBV11-3; d_call: TRBD2; clone_size: .; cdr3_aa: CASSRLAGGRDTQYF; cdr3_nt: TGTGCCAGCAGCCGACTAGCGGGAGGCCGAGATACGCAGTATTTT